Here is one TCR beta chain with its context. Assay used: immunoSEQ multiplex PCR; TCRdb lists only in-frame clones, some missing. The sample records hundreds of thousands of clones, around 90% being singletons. This specimen comes from a study of blood T cell repertoires in COVID-19. Study information: The origin of the acute and convalescent COVID-19 samples was the United States, Italy and Spain. Sample material is recorded as cDNA or gDNA derived from T cells, B-cell-depleted T cells, or PBMCs.

In Seattle, patients joined the study during active infection and were tracked longitudinally. Germline V gene lookup returns CDR1 SQVTM and CDR2 ANQGSEA. This CDR3 contains 13 residues. V lost 1 base, J lost 4 bases, and 8 bases lay in between. This sequence was found in a woman aged 30 to 39 with COVID-19, enrolled during active disease. The sequencing sample was made of peripheral blood. The chain links TRBV29-1 to TRBJ2-1; D unresolved. Written as DNA, the CDR3 is TGCAGCGTTGAAGTACGCGGTTACAATGAGCAGTTCTTC. This encodes CSVEVRGYNEQFF.